The source of this T cell receptor beta chain is a study of cytomegalovirus exposure and HLA in healthy donors. Study summary: Inside one of the first data releases sat 75 million to 100 million unique TCRs taken from HLA-typed donors.

Worth noting for this clone: Its antigen is still unknown.

PCR employed 60 Vbeta and 13 Jbeta primers. Produced via immunoSEQ multiplex PCR; TCRdb's table is partial and in-frame only. The sample yields around 150,000 clones, around four fifths seen once. Findings and caveats of the study: Reportedly, diagnosis of cytomegalovirus status by the classifier showed high specificity and sensitivity. In a later analysis, TCR beta V- and J-gene trimming was associated with a missense DCLRE1C variant. Researchers reported that a few CMV-associated chains were confirmed in vitro as CMV antigen-specific.

The clonotype comes from a man between 18 and 35 years old in good health and CMV-seropositive. Sequencing was done on a sample of PBMCs.

The CDR3 sequence is CASSSDLAGDPYEQYF. In nucleotides, the CDR3 is TGTGCCAGCAGTTCCGATCTAGCGGGAGATCCTTACGAGCAGTACTTC. This chain uses TRBV28 with TRBJ2-7; 10 nucleotides agree with TRBD2. This CDR3 has 16 amino acids. The V segment lost 4 bases and the J segment 4 bases; nucleotides outside the gene matches: 10. CDR1 MDHEN and CDR2 SYDVKM come from the germline V gene. The entire variable domain, with the rest obtained from reference TRBV28 and TRBJ2-7, is as follows: DVKVTQSSRYLVKRTGEKVFLECVQDMDHENMFWYRQDPGLGLRLIYFSYDVKMKEKGDIPEGYSVSREKKERFSLILESASTNQTSMYLCASSSDLAGDPYEQYFGPGTRLTVT.